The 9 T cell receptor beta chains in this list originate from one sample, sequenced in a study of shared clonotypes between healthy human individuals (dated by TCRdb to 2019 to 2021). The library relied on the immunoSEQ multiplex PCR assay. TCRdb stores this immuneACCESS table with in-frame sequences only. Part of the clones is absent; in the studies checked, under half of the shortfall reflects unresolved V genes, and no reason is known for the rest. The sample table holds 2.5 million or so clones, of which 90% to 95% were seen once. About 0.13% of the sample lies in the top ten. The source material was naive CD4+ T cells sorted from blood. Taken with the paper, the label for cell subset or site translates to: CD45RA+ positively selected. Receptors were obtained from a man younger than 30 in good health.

The CDR3 coding sequence is TGTGCCAGCAGCCTCACGGGCAGGGACTCAATAGCCAAAAACATTCAGTACTTC. Its translation: CASSLTGRDSIAKNIQYF. The chain employs TRBV7-3 and TRBJ2-4; tentative D call: TRBD2 (6 bases). Deletions cut 5 bases from V and 0 bases from J, with 20 bases between. The CDR3 runs 18 residues. Per germline, CDR1 SGHTA and CDR2 FQGTGA.

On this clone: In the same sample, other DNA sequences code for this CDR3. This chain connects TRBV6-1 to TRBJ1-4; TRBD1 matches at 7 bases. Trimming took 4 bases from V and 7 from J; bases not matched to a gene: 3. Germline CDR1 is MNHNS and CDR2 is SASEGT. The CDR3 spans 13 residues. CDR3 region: CASSGQGGEKLFF. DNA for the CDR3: TGTGCCAGCAGTGGACAGGGTGGTGAAAAACTGTTTTTT.

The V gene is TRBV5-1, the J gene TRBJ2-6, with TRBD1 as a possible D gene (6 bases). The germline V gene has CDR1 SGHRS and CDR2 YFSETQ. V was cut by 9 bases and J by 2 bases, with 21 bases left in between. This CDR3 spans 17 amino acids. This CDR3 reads CATLGKGDSPGANVLTF. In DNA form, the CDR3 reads TGCGCCACTCTTGGGAAGGGGGATAGTCCTGGGGCCAACGTCCTGACTTTC.

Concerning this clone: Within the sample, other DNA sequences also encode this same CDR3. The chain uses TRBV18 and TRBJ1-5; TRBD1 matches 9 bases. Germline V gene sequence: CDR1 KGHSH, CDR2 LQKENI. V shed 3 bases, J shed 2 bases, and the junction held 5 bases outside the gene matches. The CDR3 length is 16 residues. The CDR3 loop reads CASSPAGQGGNQPQHF. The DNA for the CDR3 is TGTGCCAGCTCACCGGCGGGACAGGGAGGCAATCAGCCCCAGCATTTT.

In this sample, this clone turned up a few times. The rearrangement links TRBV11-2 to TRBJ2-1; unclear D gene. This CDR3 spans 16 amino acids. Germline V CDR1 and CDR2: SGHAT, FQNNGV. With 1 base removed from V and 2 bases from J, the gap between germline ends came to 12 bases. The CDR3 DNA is TGTGCCAGCAGCTTAGGGGCAAAGCAGACCTACAATGAGCAGTTCTTC. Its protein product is CASSLGAKQTYNEQFF.

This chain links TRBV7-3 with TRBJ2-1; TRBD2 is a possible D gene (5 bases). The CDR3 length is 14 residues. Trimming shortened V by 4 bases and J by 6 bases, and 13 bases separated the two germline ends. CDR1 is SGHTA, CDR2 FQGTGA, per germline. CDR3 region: CASSYGGSRNEQFF. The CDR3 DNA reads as TGTGCCAGCAGCTATGGTGGGAGTCGCAATGAGCAGTTCTTC.

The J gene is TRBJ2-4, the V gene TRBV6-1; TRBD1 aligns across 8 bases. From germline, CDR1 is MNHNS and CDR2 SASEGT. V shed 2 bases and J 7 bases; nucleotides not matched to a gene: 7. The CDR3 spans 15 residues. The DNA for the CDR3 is TGTGCCAGCAGTGAACAGGCAGGGGGCGCGAACATTCAGTACTTC. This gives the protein CASSEQAGGANIQYF.

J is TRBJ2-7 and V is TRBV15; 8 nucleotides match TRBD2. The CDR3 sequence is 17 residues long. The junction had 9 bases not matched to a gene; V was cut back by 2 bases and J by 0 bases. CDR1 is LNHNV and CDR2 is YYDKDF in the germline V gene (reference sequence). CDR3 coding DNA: TGTGCCACCAGCAGAAAGTCCGGGGGGGTTCTCTCCTACGAGCAGTACTTC. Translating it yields CATSRKSGGVLSYEQYF.

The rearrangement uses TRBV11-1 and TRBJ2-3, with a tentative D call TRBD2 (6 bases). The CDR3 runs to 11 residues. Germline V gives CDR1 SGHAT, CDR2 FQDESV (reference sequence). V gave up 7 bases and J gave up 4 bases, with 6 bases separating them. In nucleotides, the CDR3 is TGTGCCAGCACGGGGGCAGATACGCAGTATTTT. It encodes CASTGADTQYF.